Described below is a single T cell receptor (beta chain) sequence and its context. This clonotype was seen more than once but under ten times. The antigen this receptor binds is unknown. No qualities accompany the bases; no much larger clone lies one base away. This sample was included in a study of early T cells in non-severe SARS-CoV-2 infection (dated by TCRdb to 2020 to 2022). Turning to the overall study: Because TCR sequencing was done on bulk RNA from unsorted whole blood, the alpha and beta chains could not be paired. The paper as a whole reports these results and caveats: VDJdb matching was skewed toward anti-spike CD8 responses, so virus-specific expansions were likely underestimated and private and CD4 specificities were missed.

A case-control design nested within a healthcare worker cohort in London, UK, was used, with weekly nasopharyngeal swab PCR tests and blood sampling performed. Healthcare workers were recruited during the week of the UK lockdown, between 23 and 31 March 2020, and followed weekly for up to 16 weeks. The germline V gene (reference sequence) supplies CDR1 LNHDA and CDR2 SQIVND. A distance of 24 bases separates the germline ends of V and J, which lose 3 bases and 0 bases respectively. The CDR3 sequence holds 20 residues, the cysteine and phenylalanine included. Only the CDR3 part of the read is kept: 60 bases, read in frame from the first base. The receptor library was made with 5' RACE. The sequencer was a NextSeq 500. The TCR library protocol attached unique molecular identifiers to individual cDNA molecules to correct for sequencing error and PCR bias. Both TCR alpha and beta chains were sequenced, and tight co-correlation was observed between alpha and beta sequence abundances in each sample. The authors processed their data as follows. V gene, J gene and CDR3 annotation of TCR sequences was performed with Decombinator V4. Expanded TCRs were defined as changing significantly between any two time points under a Poisson model with p below 0.0001. TCR abundances were normalised to the total number of TCRs sequenced in each sample and reported as counts per million. MAIT TCRs were defined by TRAV1-2 paired with TRAJ12, TRAJ20 or TRAJ33, and iNKT TCRs by TRAV10 paired with TRAJ18. A search of VDJdb, accessed on 1 November 2021, was run for TCRs annotated to CMV, EBV and SARS-CoV-2, with TCRs annotated for multiple antigens excluded. TCRdb ran its own pipeline on the public reads, namely fastp trimming at Q25 and MiXCR clone calling, and kept in-frame beta chains. Each entry is one CDR3 protein sequence, shown with its most common DNA and genes. For this entry, the V and J calls and clone size follow TCRdb and not the study's own pipeline. The sample table lists 35,000 to 45,000 distinct CDR3 sequences, approximately 6.5% of them with a count of one. The ten largest clones represent roughly 20% of the sample.

The input for sequencing was whole blood, taken at baseline. The TCR comes from an adult who was a healthcare worker with PCR-confirmed SARS-CoV-2 infection or an uninfected control (not recorded which). In this chain, TRBV19 is recombined with TRBJ2-1; the D gene assignment is ambiguous. The CDR3 here reads CASSIHILYQQRGSYNEQFF. The DNA sequence follows: TGTGCCAGTAGTATCCACATCCTCTACCAGCAGAGAGGCTCCTACAATGAGCAGTTCTTC. With the rest looked up from the reference TRBV19 and TRBJ2-1 genes rather than sequenced, the full variable domain is DGGITQSPKYLFRKEGQNVTLSCEQNLNHDAMYWYRQDPGQGLRLIYYSQIVNDFQKGDIAEGYSVSREKKESFPLTVTSAQKNPTAFYLCASSIHILYQQRGSYNEQFFGPGTRLTVL.